Shown below are 24 T cell receptor beta chains from a single sample sequenced in a study of blood T cell repertoires in COVID-19. Sequencing was performed with immunoSEQ multiplex PCR; in TCRdb, only in-frame clones are kept and a portion is missing. The sample has roughly 80,000 clones; 90% are singletons. Material: peripheral blood. These receptors came from a woman of 80 years or more with active or convalescent COVID-19.

This rearrangement joins TRBV3-1 (or the pseudogene TRBV3-2) to TRBJ1-2; 9 bases are a match to TRBD1. The CDR3 is made up of 17 amino acids. The V segment lost 0 bases and the J segment 5 bases; nucleotides outside the gene matches: 10. CDR1 and CDR2 (germline): LGHDT, YNNKEL (reference sequence). DNA for the CDR3: TGTGCCAGCAGCCAAGAAAGGGGGGACAGGGTGGATTATGGCTACACCTTC. It codes for CASSQERGDRVDYGYTF.

The chain uses TRBV4-1 and TRBJ2-7; D might be TRBD2 (7 bases). Germline V gives CDR1 MGHRA, CDR2 YSYEKL. Trimming stripped 1 base from V and 0 bases from J, with 10 bases between. The CDR3 loop spans 15 amino acids. The CDR3 DNA reads TGCGCCAGCAGCCAAGTGCGGGGGCCCTCCTACGAGCAGTACTTC. Translated, it gives CASSQVRGPSYEQYF.

This sequence joins TRBV7-2 and TRBJ1-6; TRBD1 matches 8 bases. This CDR3 is 16 amino acids long. Germline V lookup: CDR1 SGHTA, CDR2 FQGNSA. The trim removed 2 bases at V and 6 bases at J, leaving 6 bases unmatched. CDR3 region: CASSLPYRGANSPLHF. The CDR3 bases are TGTGCCAGCAGCTTACCTTACAGGGGGGCTAATTCACCCCTCCACTTT.

The rearrangement joins TRBV4-1 to TRBJ2-7, with D possibly TRBD1 on 5 matching bases. Deletions cut 2 bases from V and 7 bases from J, with 12 bases between. The CDR3 consists of 13 residues. Germline CDR1 reads MGHRA; CDR2 reads YSYEKL. The CDR3 DNA is TGCGCCAGCAGCCAACTCCCAGCAGGGGAGCAGTACTTC. It encodes CASSQLPAGEQYF.

The table lists this clone with a count of one. The V and J genes are TRBV6-5 and TRBJ1-1; D gene uncertain. The CDR3 contains 13 residues. Germline V lookup: CDR1 MNHEY, CDR2 SVGAGI. V lost 6 bases and J 4 bases, leaving 12 bases between the germline ends. The DNA of the CDR3 is TGTGCCAGCAGCTTAGCCCGGGGCACTGAAGCTTTCTTT. Translating gives CASSLARGTEAFF.

CDR3 sequence (DNA): TGTGCCAGCATTGGGGGGGGCATTAGCAATCAGCCCCAGCATTTT. It specifies CASIGGGISNQPQHF. The J gene is TRBJ1-5, the V gene TRBV6-5, with D perhaps matching TRBD1 (6 bases). Germline lookup yields CDR1 MNHEY and CDR2 SVGAGI. With 7 bases removed from V and 0 bases from J, the gap between germline ends came to 13 bases. The CDR3 loop spans 15 amino acids.

The V and J genes are TRBV6-5 and TRBJ1-1; the D is unclear. Germline V gene lookup returns CDR1 MNHEY and CDR2 SVGAGI. V shed 5 bases and J shed 6 bases, with 10 bases lying between them. This CDR3 is 12 amino acids long. The CDR3 here is CASSPGVPEAFF. CDR3 nucleotide sequence: TGTGCCAGCAGTCCGGGAGTCCCTGAAGCTTTCTTT.

This clone was recorded only once. This CDR3 reads CASSSYRGNEQYF. CDR3 DNA: TGTGCCAGCAGCAGCTACAGGGGCAACGAGCAGTACTTC. The chain uses TRBV5-5 and TRBJ2-7, with 7 bases that match TRBD1. The CDR3 spans 13 residues. Germline V gene lookup returns CDR1 SGHKS and CDR2 YYEKEE (reference sequence). With V trimmed by 4 bases and J by 5 bases, 6 bases remained unmatched.

The rearrangement links TRBV19 to TRBJ2-5; 8 bases are shared with TRBD1. The CDR3 contains 16 residues. Germline V gives CDR1 LNHDA, CDR2 SQIVND (reference sequence). Trimming removed 3 bases from V and 1 base from J; junction bases left unmatched: 7. The CDR3: CASSILTGVGQETQYF. In nucleotides, the CDR3 is TGTGCCAGTAGTATTCTGACAGGGGTCGGCCAAGAGACCCAGTACTTC.

This sequence joins TRBV15 and TRBJ2-1; the match to TRBD2 covers 11 bases. J gave up 2 bases and V 7 bases, and 7 bases lay outside the gene matches. The CDR3 spans 16 residues. Germline V CDR1 and CDR2: LNHNV, YYDKDF (reference sequence). The DNA for the CDR3 is TGTGCCACCAAGACTAGCGGGGCTTCAACCTACAATGAGCAGTTCTTC. The encoded protein is CATKTSGASTYNEQFF.

This clone was seen only a few times. The chain combines TRBV6-2 or TRBV6-3 with TRBJ1-5; 8 positions match TRBD1. This CDR3 has 17 residues. Germline values: CDR1 MNHEY, CDR2 SVGEGT. Trimming cost V 5 bases and J 5 bases; bases outside gene matches: 14. The CDR3 DNA sequence: TGTGCCAGCAGTACCCCTCCGGGACAGGATCCTCATCAGCCCCAGCATTTT. Protein sequence: CASSTPPGQDPHQPQHF.

The chain employs TRBV7-9 and TRBJ2-1; D is undetermined. Germline V gene lookup returns CDR1 SEHNR and CDR2 FQNEAQ (reference sequence). V dropped 1 base and J dropped 0 bases, with 4 bases sitting between them. The CDR3 runs to 14 residues. CDR3 in amino acids: CASSLDSSYNEQFF. CDR3 DNA: TGTGCCAGCAGCTTAGACAGCTCCTACAATGAGCAGTTCTTC.

The rearrangement uses TRBV19 and TRBJ2-1; D remains ambiguous. V gave up 1 base and J gave up 3 bases, with 10 bases separating them. The CDR3 covers 15 residues. Germline V gene sequence: CDR1 LNHDA, CDR2 SQIVND (reference sequence). The CDR3 region has the DNA TGTGCCAGTAGTATAGGAGCAGGCCGCTACAATGAGCAGTTCTTC. This encodes CASSIGAGRYNEQFF.

The chain is built from TRBV4-3 and TRBJ2-1; 9 positions match TRBD2. The J segment lost 8 bases and the V segment lost 6 bases, leaving 11 bases of the junction unmatched. Germline CDR1 reads LGHNA; CDR2 reads YSLEER. CDR3 length equals 15 residues. CDR3 amino acids: CASRFAGGPGDEQFF. The CDR3 bases are TGCGCCAGCAGGTTCGCGGGGGGGCCTGGGGATGAGCAGTTCTTC.

This CDR3 reads CASSQDRPDPANTGELFF. The DNA of the CDR3 is TGTGCCAGCAGCCAGGACAGACCAGACCCCGCGAACACCGGGGAGCTGTTTTTT. This chain links TRBV7-9 with TRBJ2-2; D may be TRBD1 (6 bases). The length of the CDR3 is 18 residues. Per germline, CDR1 SEHNR and CDR2 FQNEAQ (reference sequence). Between the trimmed V and J ends, which lost 5 bases and 0 bases, there was a span of 19 bases.

This clone was seen more than once but under ten times. This chain links TRBV5-1 with TRBJ1-6; 10 bases match TRBD1. Trimming cost V 3 bases and J 9 bases; bases outside gene matches: 6. Per the germline V gene, CDR1 is SGHRS and CDR2 is YFSETQ. The CDR3 spans 15 residues. The DNA of the CDR3 is TGCGCCAGCAGCTCGACGACAGGGGGCCCTTCACCCCTCCACTTT. Amino acids: CASSSTTGGPSPLHF.

V is TRBV18 and J is TRBJ2-7; 7 nucleotides line up with TRBD1. The J segment lost 4 bases and the V segment lost 3 bases, leaving 3 bases of the junction unmatched. The CDR3 sequence is 13 residues long. Germline loops: CDR1 KGHSH, CDR2 LQKENI. CDR3: CASSPDRQYEQYF. CDR3 DNA: TGTGCCAGCTCACCGGACAGGCAATACGAGCAGTACTTC. The full variable domain, rest sourced from reference TRBV18 and TRBJ2-7, is NAGVMQNPRHLVRRRGQEARLRCSPMKGHSHVYWYRQLPEEGLKFMVYLQKENIIDESGMPKERFSAEFPKEGPSILRIQQVVRGDSAAYFCASSPDRQYEQYFGPGTRLTVT.

This chain links TRBV30 with TRBJ2-7, with D perhaps TRBD1 (5 bases). Germline-derived CDR1 and CDR2 are GTSNPN and SVGIG (reference sequence). The CDR3 runs to 11 residues. V gave up 8 bases and J gave up 2 bases, with 10 bases separating them. The CDR3 loop reads CATGPTYEQYF. CDR3 sequence (DNA): TGTGCCACAGGACCCACCTACGAGCAGTACTTC.

A single count supports this clone. The V call is TRBV10-3, the J call TRBJ1-3; D is undetermined. Trimming removed 6 bases from V and 8 bases from J, with 23 bases in between. Germline CDR1 is ENHRY and CDR2 is SYGVKD. The CDR3 is 16 residues long. The DNA for the CDR3 is TGTGCCATCAGACGCTTCGGGGAGGGCAATCGGGACACCATATATTTT. Encoded protein: CAIRRFGEGNRDTIYF.

In its sample, this clone was seen a few times. CDR3 DNA: TGTGCCTGGAGTGAGGGGGCTCTATCCTACGAGCAGTACTTC. Translating it yields CAWSEGALSYEQYF. The chain recombines TRBV30 with TRBJ2-7, with TRBD1 matching 7 bases. Germline trimming cut 1 base from V and 1 base from J; bases unmatched to any gene: 4. Germline V gene data show CDR1 as GTSNPN and CDR2 as SVGIG (reference sequence). The CDR3 is 14 amino acids. Supplemented by reference TRBV30 and TRBJ2-7, the full variable domain reads SQTIHQWPATLVQPVGSPLSLECTVEGTSNPNLYWYRQAAGRGLQLLFYSVGIGQISSEVPQNLSASRPQDRQFILSSKKLLLSDSGFYLCAWSEGALSYEQYFGPGTRLTVT.

The chain employs TRBV15 and TRBJ1-1, with D tentatively TRBD1 (5 bases). Between the trimmed V and J ends, which lost 1 base and 3 bases, there was a span of 15 bases. Germline assignment: CDR1 LNHNV and CDR2 YYDKDF (reference sequence). The CDR3 runs to 16 residues. The DNA for the CDR3 is TGTGCCACCAGCAGAGGAAATTGGGGCGCGGACACTGAAGCTTTCTTT. Residues: CATSRGNWGADTEAFF.

The chain links TRBV28 to TRBJ1-5, with a tentative D call TRBD1 (5 bases). The CDR3 runs to 17 residues. V lost 3 bases, J lost 7 bases, and 22 bases lay in between. The germline gives CDR1 MDHEN, CDR2 SYDVKM. The CDR3 loop reads CASSFWFFRKGNQPQHF. Here the CDR3 DNA reads TGTGCCAGCAGTTTTTGGTTCTTTCGGAAGGGGAACCAGCCCCAGCATTTT.

The rearrangement links TRBV5-4 to TRBJ2-7; no clear D gene. V dropped 1 base and J dropped 2 bases, with 7 bases sitting between them. CDR3 length: 13 residues. The germline V gene has CDR1 SGHNT and CDR2 YYREEE (reference sequence). CDR3 in DNA: TGTGCCAGCAGCTTGCGGGTAACCTACGAGCAGTACTTC. As protein: CASSLRVTYEQYF.

The V and J genes are TRBV30 and TRBJ2-5; 8 bases match TRBD1. Germline-derived CDR1 and CDR2 are GTSNPN and SVGIG (reference sequence). The CDR3 runs to 12 residues. V lost 4 bases to trimming and J lost 7 bases; unmatched junction nucleotides: 5. DNA for the CDR3: TGTGCCTGGACCATTACAGGGGGGACCCAGTACTTC. The encoded protein is CAWTITGGTQYF.